This T cell receptor (beta chain) was recorded in a study of Ad26.COV2.S vaccination and SARS-CoV-2 variants. Overall study results and limits: The TCR breadth and depth analyses may have produced an underestimate of total T cell responses.

Assay used: immunoSEQ multiplex PCR; TCRdb lists only in-frame clones, some missing. The table has roughly 700,000 clones, 89% seen once; the top ten hold roughly 1.5%. This CDR3 region has 13 residues. Per the germline V gene, CDR1 is SGHDN and CDR2 is FVKESK. V lost 0 bases to trimming and J lost 3 bases, with 5 bases between them. The treatment here: some 20 received Ad26.COV2.S at low or high dose, single or two shots; 5 received placebo; per-sample allocation not given. The study sampled participants on day 63 after the first vaccine or placebo injection. An Ad26 vector that expressed Wuhan-strain SARS-CoV-2 spike constituted the vaccine. This clone was seen only once. The antigen is undetermined.

V usage is TRBV14 and J usage is TRBJ1-1; D is ambiguous. The sequence was obtained from a person between 18 and 59 years old who received the Ad26.COV2.S COVID-19 vaccine or a placebo. The sample in question was peripheral blood, obtained in a trial of Ad26.COV2.S vaccine versus placebo. The CDR3 loop reads CASSQDSHTEAFF. CDR3 nucleotides: TGTGCCAGCAGCCAAGACTCCCACACTGAAGCTTTCTTT.